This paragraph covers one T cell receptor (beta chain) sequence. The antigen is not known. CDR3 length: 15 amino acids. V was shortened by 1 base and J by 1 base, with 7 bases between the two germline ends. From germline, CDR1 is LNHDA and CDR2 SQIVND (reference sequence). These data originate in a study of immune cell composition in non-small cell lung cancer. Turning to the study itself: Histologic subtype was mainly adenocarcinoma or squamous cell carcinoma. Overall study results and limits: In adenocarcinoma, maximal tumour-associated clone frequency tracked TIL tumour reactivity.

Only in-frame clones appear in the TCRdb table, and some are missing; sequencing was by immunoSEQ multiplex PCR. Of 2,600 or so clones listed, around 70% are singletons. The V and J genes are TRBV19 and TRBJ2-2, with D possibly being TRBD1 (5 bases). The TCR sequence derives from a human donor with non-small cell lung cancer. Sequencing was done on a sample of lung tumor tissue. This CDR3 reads CASSIGQLNTGELFF. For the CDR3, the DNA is TGTGCCAGTAGTATAGGACAGTTGAACACCGGGGAGCTGTTTTTT.